These 7 T cell receptor beta chains originate from one sample sequenced in a study of shared clonotypes between healthy human individuals. Data came from immunoSEQ multiplex PCR; TCRdb stores just in-frame clones and leaves some out. The sample holds about 1 million clones, around 74% seen once. The sample comprised memory CD4+ T cells sorted from blood. The subset was: CD45RA-negative fraction. All receptors come from a man between 18 and 29 years old in good health.

V gene TRBV6-5 combines with J gene TRBJ2-7; D remains ambiguous. Germline V gene data show CDR1 as MNHEY and CDR2 as SVGAGI. Trimming removed 2 bases from V and 2 bases from J, with 13 bases in between. The CDR3 contains 15 residues. The CDR3 is CASSYRPDPAYEQYF. As DNA, the CDR3 is TGTGCCAGCAGTTACCGGCCGGATCCGGCCTACGAGCAGTACTTC.

V and J are TRBV10-3 and TRBJ2-7, with 9 bases matching TRBD1. The CDR3 runs to 14 residues. V was pared by 5 bases and J by 1 base, with 3 bases of the junction left unmatched. Germline V gives CDR1 ENHRY, CDR2 SYGVKD. The CDR3 sequence: CAISLTGGSYEQYF. CDR3 bases: TGTGCCATCAGTCTGACAGGGGGGTCCTACGAGCAGTACTTC.

The chain is built from TRBV2 and TRBJ1-1; D remains ambiguous. Germline-derived CDR1 and CDR2 are SNHLY and FYNNEI. Trimming stripped 8 bases from V and 0 bases from J, with 19 bases between. CDR3 length: 16 residues. In DNA, the CDR3 is TGTGCCAGCTTACCCATTGCCGGGAGCTTGAACACTGAAGCTTTCTTT. Amino acids: CASLPIAGSLNTEAFF.

V and J are TRBV12-2 and TRBJ2-7; no check of the table's D call, TRBD2, against the DNA was made. TRBV12-2 is a listed pseudogene. The CDR3 loop spans 19 amino acids. The CDR3 loop reads CASRLGRLAGGPKSYEQYF. CDR3 nucleotide sequence: TGTGCAAGTCGCTTAGGACGACTAGCGGGAGGGCCTAAGTCCTACGAGCAGTACTTC.

The J gene is TRBJ2-5, the V gene TRBV30; D gene unclear. The J call may not be correct, given that the DNA end is closer to TRBJ2-7. The CDR3 is 14 residues long. CDR1 and CDR2 (germline): GTSNPN, SVGIG (reference sequence). The CDR3 loop reads CAWSTGKEHYEQYF. DNA of the CDR3: TGTGCCTGGAGTACGGGTAAAGAGCACTACGAGCAGTACTTC.

This chain connects TRBV9 to TRBJ2-5; D perhaps matches TRBD1 (6 bases). The CDR3 consists of 15 residues. Trimming took 0 bases from V and 4 from J, leaving 13 bases between them. Germline CDR1 reads SGDLS; CDR2 reads YYNGEE. The DNA of the CDR3 is TGTGCCAGCAGCGTAGAACAGGGAATTTTAGAGACCCAGTACTTC. Encoded protein: CASSVEQGILETQYF.

This sequence joins TRBV10-3 and TRBJ2-2, with D unclear. The CDR3 length is 13 residues. V was cut by 2 bases and J by 7 bases, with 8 bases left in between. Germline CDR1 ENHRY, CDR2 SYGVKD. The CDR3 bases are TGTGCCATCAGTGAGGGTAATCACGGGGAGCTGTTTTTT. Protein product: CAISEGNHGELFF.